Below, 17 T cell receptor beta chains from the same sample are listed, as sequenced in a study of cytomegalovirus exposure and HLA in healthy donors. PCR was performed using 60 Vbeta and 13 Jbeta primers. Produced via immunoSEQ multiplex PCR; TCRdb's table is partial and in-frame only. The sample records around 110,000 clones, about two thirds being singletons. The sequencing input was PBMCs. The receptor source for this set is a man aged 25-45 years in good health and CMV-seropositive.

The chain joins TRBV21-1 to TRBJ2-4; TRBD2, as called in the table, went unchecked against the DNA. TRBV21-1 is marked as a pseudogene. The CDR3 contains 13 residues. In DNA form, the CDR3 reads TGTGCCAGCAGCAAAGGTGCCGGGGACATTCAGTACTTC. The encoded protein is CASSKGAGDIQYF.

The V call is TRBV5-4, the J call TRBJ2-5, with D possibly TRBD2 on 5 matching bases. The CDR3 runs to 13 residues. The ends were cut back, 5 bases at V and 1 base at J, with 9 bases in the middle. Germline V CDR1 and CDR2: SGHNT, YYREEE (reference sequence). The CDR3: CASRRATQETQYF. The CDR3 bases are TGTGCCAGCAGGAGGGCCACCCAAGAGACCCAGTACTTC.

This chain uses TRBV27 with TRBJ1-3, with TRBD1 matching over 8 bases. Germline CDR1 reads MNHEY; CDR2 reads SMNVEV (reference sequence). With V trimmed by 5 bases and J by 3 bases, 6 bases remained unmatched. CDR3 length equals 15 residues. The CDR3 DNA is TGTGCCAGCAGTATACAGGGGGTTGGTGGAAACACCATATATTTT. The encoded protein is CASSIQGVGGNTIYF.

This clone has only one observation. CDR3 DNA sequence: TGTGCCACCAGCAGATATGGACAGGGAGGGAATGGGGGCTACACCTTC. It codes for CATSRYGQGGNGGYTF. This chain joins TRBV15 and TRBJ1-2; TRBD1 matches at 8 bases. This CDR3 has 16 residues. J gave up 8 bases and V 2 bases, and 13 bases lay outside the gene matches. CDR1 is LNHNV and CDR2 is YYDKDF in the germline V gene (reference sequence).

This sequence joins TRBV6-6 and TRBJ1-2; TRBD1 is a possible D gene (5 bases). CDR1 and CDR2 (germline): MNHNY, SVGAGI (reference sequence). This CDR3 has 13 amino acids. Trimming removed 4 bases from V and 8 bases from J, with 14 bases in between. The CDR3 here is CASSSGGRSGYTF. The CDR3 DNA sequence: TGTGCCAGCAGTTCGGGGGGGAGATCGGGCTACACCTTC.

J is TRBJ2-3 and V is TRBV5-1, with D possibly being TRBD1 (6 bases). The germline V and J ends were trimmed by 0 bases and 0 bases, with 11 bases remaining between them. Germline CDR1 is SGHRS and CDR2 is YFSETQ. There are 16 residues in the CDR3. CDR3 sequence (DNA): TGCGCCAGCAGCTTGGAGGACAGTGTTAGCACAGATACGCAGTATTTT. It encodes CASSLEDSVSTDTQYF.

This chain joins TRBV15 and TRBJ1-5; D not resolved. V lost 5 bases and J lost 10, with 15 bases in between. Germline loops: CDR1 LNHNV, CDR2 YYDKDF (reference sequence). The CDR3 consists of 13 residues. The CDR3 coding sequence is TGTGCCACCAGCGGTACAGTGGGGAGACCCCAGCATTTT. This encodes CATSGTVGRPQHF.

The chain has TRBV5-6 and TRBJ1-2, with D possibly matching TRBD1 (6 bases). Germline loops: CDR1 SGHDT, CDR2 YYEEEE. V dropped 1 base and J dropped 3 bases, with 13 bases sitting between them. CDR3 size: 15 residues. CDR3 protein: CASSLWGRTDYGYTF. CDR3 DNA sequence: TGTGCCAGCAGCTTGTGGGGGCGAACGGACTATGGCTACACCTTC.

The rearrangement uses TRBV7-6 and TRBJ2-7; 8 bases fit TRBD2. The CDR3 runs 16 residues. The V and J ends lost 2 bases and 0 bases, in that order; junction bases with no gene match: 6. CDR1 is SGHVS and CDR2 is FNYEAQ in the germline V gene. This CDR3 reads CASSLRQRGYSYEQYF. CDR3 coding DNA: TGTGCCAGCAGCTTACGCCAGCGGGGGTACTCCTACGAGCAGTACTTC.

CDR3 amino acids: CASSFPDRMNTGELFF. For the CDR3, the DNA is TGTGCCAGCAGTTTCCCGGACAGGATGAACACCGGGGAGCTGTTTTTT. The chain employs TRBV27 and TRBJ2-2, with 7 bases matching TRBD1. The germline V gene has CDR1 MNHEY and CDR2 SMNVEV (reference sequence). The CDR3 contains 16 residues. The J segment lost 1 base and the V segment lost 3 bases, leaving 5 bases of the junction unmatched.

This clone was detected only once. The chain is built from TRBV30 and TRBJ1-2, with 10 bases matching TRBD1. Looked up from germline, CDR1 is GTSNPN and CDR2 is SVGIG (reference sequence). The V segment lost 0 bases and the J segment 4 bases; nucleotides outside the gene matches: 2. This CDR3 is 14 amino acids long. This CDR3 reads CAWSVGQGGYGYTF. CDR3 sequence (DNA): TGTGCCTGGAGTGTAGGACAGGGGGGCTATGGCTACACCTTC.

The chain couples TRBV11-3 to TRBJ2-3; 10 nucleotides agree with TRBD2. J gave up 0 bases and V 4 bases, and 4 bases lay outside the gene matches. The CDR3 has 16 residues. CDR1 and CDR2 (germline): SGHNT, YENEEA. The CDR3 loop is CASSSSGSISTDTQYF. The CDR3 region has the DNA TGTGCCAGCAGCTCTAGCGGGAGCATCAGCACAGATACGCAGTATTTT.

V and J are TRBV13 and TRBJ2-3; D is unresolved. Germline CDR1 reads PRHDT; CDR2 reads FYEKMQ (reference sequence). Trimming pared 11 bases from V and 6 bases from J, leaving 15 bases between. The CDR3 contains 12 residues. CDR3 loop: CASGVSLDTQYF. CDR3 sequence (DNA): TGTGCCTCCGGTGTATCATTGGATACGCAGTATTTT. The entire variable domain, with the rest obtained from reference TRBV13 and TRBJ2-3, is as follows: AAGVIQSPRHLIKEKRETATLKCYPIPRHDTVYWYQQGPGQDPQFLISFYEKMQSDKGSIPDRFSAQQFSDYHSELNMSSLELGDSALYFCASGVSLDTQYFGPGTRLTVL.

The chain combines TRBV7-3 with TRBJ2-1, with TRBD1 matching 7 bases. With 5 bases clipped from V and 5 bases from J, the junction kept 9 bases outside the gene matches. This CDR3 is 15 amino acids long. Germline CDR1 SGHTA, CDR2 FQGTGA. DNA of the CDR3: TGTGCCAGCAGCCAAACAGGGGAACCGCACAATGAGCAGTTCTTC. Residues: CASSQTGEPHNEQFF.

A few counts support this clone. This rearrangement joins TRBV9 to TRBJ1-3; D may be TRBD1 (5 bases). The germline V gene encodes CDR1 SGDLS and CDR2 YYNGEE. CDR3 length equals 14 residues. V was shortened by 3 bases and J by 4 bases, with 11 bases between the two germline ends. The CDR3 protein is CASSGGEDGNTIYF. Here the CDR3 DNA reads TGTGCCAGCAGCGGGGGGGAAGACGGAAACACCATATATTTT.

This clone was detected only a few times. The CDR3 region has the DNA TGTGCCAGCAGCGGAGGACAGGCGTCCTATAATTCACCCCTCCACTTT. Protein product: CASSGGQASYNSPLHF. The chain is built from TRBV9 and TRBJ1-6; 7 nucleotides match TRBD1. V lost 3 bases and J lost 1; bases outside the gene matches: 4. From germline, CDR1 is SGDLS and CDR2 YYNGEE. This CDR3 comprises 16 residues.

The chain carries TRBV28 and TRBJ2-7, with 8 bases aligning to TRBD2. Trimming removed 4 bases from V and 5 bases from J; junction bases left unmatched: 10. Germline V lookup: CDR1 MDHEN, CDR2 SYDVKM. The length of the CDR3 is 15 residues. The CDR3 DNA sequence: TGTGCCAGCAGTTGGACAAGCGGGAGAGGGAACGAGCAGTACGTC. Translated: CASSWTSGRGNEQYV.